Below are 23 T cell receptor beta chains sequenced from a single sample in a study of blood T cell repertoires in COVID-19. Assay: immunoSEQ multiplex PCR; the TCRdb copy retains only in-frame clones and omits some. This table holds around 170,000 clones, around 83% found once. Material for sequencing was peripheral blood. These receptors were collected from an older woman with COVID-19, enrolled during active disease.

The V and J genes are TRBV18 and TRBJ2-4; 7 bases are shared with TRBD1. Trimming at V came to 6 bases and at J to 5 bases, leaving 10 bases not matched to a gene. CDR3 length: 15 residues. In germline, CDR1 is KGHSH, CDR2 LQKENI. Here the CDR3 reads CASSLLTGLQNIQYF. CDR3 nucleotide sequence: TGTGCCAGCTCGCTACTGACAGGGCTCCAAAACATTCAGTACTTC.

The chain links TRBV18 to TRBJ2-2, with 10 bases aligning to TRBD1. After removal of 3 bases from V and 6 bases from J, the junction contained 4 bases not matched to a gene. The CDR3 spans 15 residues. In germline, CDR1 is KGHSH, CDR2 LQKENI. In nucleotides, the CDR3 is TGTGCCAGCTCACCCCCGGGACAGGGGTCCGGGGAGCTGTTTTTT. It encodes CASSPPGQGSGELFF.

A few counts support this clone. The V call is TRBV10-3, the J call TRBJ2-2, with 8 bases aligning to TRBD2. Germline CDR1 reads ENHRY; CDR2 reads SYGVKD. V lost 6 bases, J lost 2 bases, and 8 bases stayed unmatched. This CDR3 spans 16 amino acids. This chain's CDR3 is CAIRERELDNTGELFF. The CDR3 region has the DNA TGTGCCATCAGGGAGCGGGAGCTAGATAACACCGGGGAGCTGTTTTTT.

This clone was seen only a few times. The chain recombines TRBV3-1 (or the pseudogene TRBV3-2) with TRBJ2-1; D possibly corresponds to TRBD1 (5 bases). This CDR3 spans 17 amino acids. Germline lookup yields CDR1 LGHDT and CDR2 YNNKEL (reference sequence). Trimming left V 4 bases short and J 4 bases short, with 20 bases between. CDR3 sequence reads: CASSLISTDGRYNEQFF. DNA of the CDR3: TGTGCCAGCAGCCTCATATCGACAGACGGAAGATACAATGAGCAGTTCTTC.

The genes are TRBV20-1 and TRBJ2-1, with a possible D match to TRBD1 (5 bases). The germline V gene has CDR1 DFQATT and CDR2 SNEGSKA (reference sequence). CDR3 length: 15 residues. V lost 3 bases and J 2 bases, leaving 14 bases between the germline ends. CDR3 residues: CSASKGALAYNEQFF. In DNA, the CDR3 is TGCAGTGCTAGTAAAGGGGCTCTAGCCTACAATGAGCAGTTCTTC.

The chain is built from TRBV5-4 and TRBJ1-2; 8 bases map to TRBD1. V shed 4 bases, J shed 0 bases, and the junction held 5 bases outside the gene matches. There are 15 residues in the CDR3. Germline-derived CDR1 and CDR2 are SGHNT and YYREEE (reference sequence). In nucleotides, the CDR3 is TGTGCCAGCAGCCCGACAGGGGCCTCTAACTATGGCTACACCTTC. Its translation: CASSPTGASNYGYTF.

The rearrangement uses TRBV28 and TRBJ2-5, with D maybe TRBD1 (6 bases). The V and J ends lost 3 bases and 7 bases respectively, with 21 bases between them. CDR3 length: 16 amino acids. Germline CDR1 is MDHEN and CDR2 is SYDVKM. For the CDR3, the DNA is TGTGCCAGCAGTTTGAAGCTCAGACAGGCCGCCGGGACCCAGTACTTC. It yields the protein CASSLKLRQAAGTQYF. Complete variable domain (other parts from reference TRBV28 and TRBJ2-5): DVKVTQSSRYLVKRTGEKVFLECVQDMDHENMFWYRQDPGLGLRLIYFSYDVKMKEKGDIPEGYSVSREKKERFSLILESASTNQTSMYLCASSLKLRQAAGTQYFGPGTRLLVL.

The chain is built from TRBV14 and TRBJ1-3, with a weak D call TRBD1 (6 bases). Germline CDR1 reads SGHDN; CDR2 reads FVKESK. The CDR3 is made up of 15 amino acids. Trimming took off 3 bases at V and 2 bases at J, with 11 bases between the two ends. CDR3 sequence (DNA): TGTGCCAGCAGCCACAACTACAGGGCTGGAAACACCATATATTTT. Amino acids: CASSHNYRAGNTIYF.

This chain links TRBV11-2 with TRBJ1-5; tentatively, D is TRBD1 (5 bases). CDR3 length: 14 residues. Per the germline V gene, CDR1 is SGHAT and CDR2 is FQNNGV. Trimming left V 5 bases short and J 6 bases short, with 14 bases between. Written as DNA, the CDR3 is TGTGCCAGCAGCCCAGCCGGGGGGGGTCAGCCCCAGCATTTT. As protein: CASSPAGGGQPQHF.

V gene TRBV30 combines with J gene TRBJ1-1, with no clear D. The germline V gene has CDR1 GTSNPN and CDR2 SVGIG (reference sequence). CDR3 length equals 14 residues. Between the trimmed V and J ends, which lost 3 bases and 2 bases, there was a span of 13 bases. CDR3 residues: CAWRKSVLNTEAFF. CDR3 in DNA: TGTGCCTGGAGAAAATCCGTCCTAAACACTGAAGCTTTCTTT. Full variable domain (outside the CDR3, taken from reference TRBV30 and TRBJ1-1): SQTIHQWPATLVQPVGSPLSLECTVEGTSNPNLYWYRQAAGRGLQLLFYSVGIGQISSEVPQNLSASRPQDRQFILSSKKLLLSDSGFYLCAWRKSVLNTEAFFGQGTRLTVV.

The gene calls are TRBV5-5 and TRBJ2-7; D possibly corresponds to TRBD1 (7 bases). The CDR3 covers 14 residues. V shed 1 base and J shed 3 bases, with 11 bases lying between them. In germline, CDR1 is SGHKS, CDR2 YYEKEE (reference sequence). The CDR3 protein is CASSLQGGNYEQYF. The CDR3 DNA follows: TGTGCCAGCAGCTTGCAGGGGGGCAACTACGAGCAGTACTTC. The entire variable domain, with the rest obtained from reference TRBV5-5 and TRBJ2-7, is as follows: DAGVTQSPTHLIKTRGQQVTLRCSPISGHKSVSWYQQVLGQGPQFIFQYYEKEERGRGNFPDRFSARQFPNYSSELNVNALLLGDSALYLCASSLQGGNYEQYFGPGTRLTVT.

The chain links TRBV3-1 (or the pseudogene TRBV3-2) to TRBJ2-1, with 8 positions matching TRBD2. The V gene's germline CDR1 is LGHDT and CDR2 YNNKEL (reference sequence). With V trimmed by 4 bases and J by 5 bases, 10 bases remained unmatched. The CDR3 length is 16 residues. The CDR3 spells CASSPPGLAQDNEQFF. The CDR3 DNA follows: TGTGCCAGCAGCCCGCCTGGACTAGCTCAGGACAATGAGCAGTTCTTC.

The genes are TRBV5-1 and TRBJ1-2; TRBD1 matches 9 bases. The CDR3 totals 14 residues. Germline values: CDR1 SGHRS, CDR2 YFSETQ. The V segment lost 4 bases and the J segment 2 bases; nucleotides outside the gene matches: 3. CDR3 residues: CASSTGQGNYGYTF. The CDR3 DNA reads as TGCGCCAGCAGCACGGGACAGGGCAACTATGGCTACACCTTC.

The CDR3 nucleotides are TGTGCCAGCAGCTTTGGGGGAGGCGGGAGGGCCAACAATGAGCAGTTCTTC. Its translation: CASSFGGGGRANNEQFF. J is TRBJ2-1 and V is TRBV5-4; 9 bases are a match to TRBD2. CDR3 length: 17 amino acids. The trim removed 2 bases at V and 5 bases at J, leaving 11 bases unmatched. Germline lookup yields CDR1 SGHNT and CDR2 YYREEE (reference sequence).

This rearrangement joins TRBV7-8 to TRBJ2-7, with 7 positions matching TRBD1. The CDR3 consists of 14 residues. V gave up 4 bases and J gave up 3 bases; unmatched junction bases: 6. Germline assignment: CDR1 SGHVS and CDR2 FQNEAQ. The CDR3 is CASSWTGTDYEQYF. CDR3 sequence (DNA): TGTGCCAGCAGCTGGACCGGGACAGACTACGAGCAGTACTTC.

The CDR3 DNA reads as TGTGCCAGTAGTACCTCCGGGACTAGCAGCTCCTACGAGCAGTACTTC. This gives the protein CASSTSGTSSSYEQYF. This chain uses TRBV19 with TRBJ2-7; 9 nucleotides agree with TRBD2. Germline values: CDR1 LNHDA, CDR2 SQIVND (reference sequence). CDR3 size: 16 residues. V lost 4 bases, J lost 0 bases, and 7 bases stayed unmatched.

The table lists this clone with a few counts. The CDR3 coding sequence is TGTGCCAGCAGTGAACATCAGGGAGGGGAAAAACTGTTTTTT. The encoded protein is CASSEHQGGEKLFF. The chain employs TRBV2 and TRBJ1-4; possibly TRBD1 for D (5 bases). Germline lookup yields CDR1 SNHLY and CDR2 FYNNEI. Trimming cost V 2 bases and J 8 bases, with 12 bases left between them. The CDR3 has 14 amino acids. Filled out from reference TRBV2 and TRBJ1-4, the complete variable domain reads EPEVTQTPSHQVTQMGQEVILRCVPISNHLYFYWYRQILGQKVEFLVSFYNNEISEKSEIFDDQFSVERPDGSNFTLKIRSTKLEDSAMYFCASSEHQGGEKLFFGSGTQLSVL.

J is TRBJ1-5 and V is TRBV5-5, with 9 bases aligning to TRBD1. Germline V gene lookup returns CDR1 SGHKS and CDR2 YYEKEE (reference sequence). After removal of 0 bases from V and 1 base from J, the junction contained 11 bases not matched to a gene. This CDR3 spans 19 amino acids. The CDR3 DNA is TGTGCCAGCAGCTTGGGCCCTCGGACAGGGGTAAAGAGCAATCAGCCCCAGCATTTT. Translating it yields CASSLGPRTGVKSNQPQHF. Variable domain in full (rest from reference TRBV5-5 and TRBJ1-5): DAGVTQSPTHLIKTRGQQVTLRCSPISGHKSVSWYQQVLGQGPQFIFQYYEKEERGRGNFPDRFSARQFPNYSSELNVNALLLGDSALYLCASSLGPRTGVKSNQPQHFGDGTRLSIL.

Many counts were recorded for this clone. The chain joins TRBV27 to TRBJ2-3, with D possibly TRBD1 on 6 matching bases. The CDR3 length is 18 residues. V was clipped by 4 bases and J by 4 bases, with 24 bases between them. Germline assignment: CDR1 MNHEY and CDR2 SMNVEV (reference sequence). The CDR3 DNA follows: TGTGCCAGCAGTTCCCCCGTTGGGTTGACTCCAGGGGCAGATACGCAGTATTTT. It translates to CASSSPVGLTPGADTQYF.

The chain couples TRBV28 to TRBJ2-6; 8 bases are shared with TRBD1. The CDR3 loop spans 19 amino acids. CDR1 MDHEN and CDR2 SYDVKM come from the germline V gene. J was trimmed by 0 bases and V by 6 bases; bases with no gene match: 13. In DNA form, the CDR3 reads TGTGCCAGCAGCCCCCGTCCCGGGACAGGACCCTCTGGGGCCAACGTCCTGACTTTC. Translation: CASSPRPGTGPSGANVLTF. Supplemented by reference TRBV28 and TRBJ2-6, the full variable domain reads DVKVTQSSRYLVKRTGEKVFLECVQDMDHENMFWYRQDPGLGLRLIYFSYDVKMKEKGDIPEGYSVSREKKERFSLILESASTNQTSMYLCASSPRPGTGPSGANVLTFGAGSRLTVL.

This clone was counted once. CDR3 DNA sequence: TGTGCCAGCCTAGGGACAGCAGGTACTGAAGCTTTCTTT. Translated: CASLGTAGTEAFF. The rearrangement joins TRBV12-3 or TRBV12-4 to TRBJ1-1; 7 nucleotides agree with TRBD1. V was pared by 8 bases and J by 5 bases, with 8 bases of the junction left unmatched. This CDR3 is built from 13 residues.

The rearrangement joins TRBV7-2 to TRBJ2-3; D gene ambiguous. The V end lost 0 bases, the J end lost 3 bases, and 7 bases lay between the germline ends. Germline CDR1 is SGHTA and CDR2 is FQGNSA. This CDR3 has 14 amino acids. The CDR3 region has the DNA TGTGCCAGCAGCTTAGCGTCCCGTACAGATACGCAGTATTTT. The encoded protein is CASSLASRTDTQYF.

The rearrangement uses TRBV19 and TRBJ1-5; the match to TRBD1 covers 7 bases. Trimming took 5 bases from V and 3 from J; bases not matched to a gene: 13. The CDR3 spans 17 residues. CDR1 and CDR2 (germline): LNHDA, SQIVND (reference sequence). The CDR3 here is CASSGAGGFNLNQPQHF. CDR3 bases: TGTGCCAGTAGTGGGGCAGGGGGATTCAACCTCAATCAGCCCCAGCATTTT.